A single sample gave rise to the 27 T cell receptor beta chains below, sequenced in a study of cytomegalovirus exposure and HLA in healthy donors. The PCR made use of 60 Vbeta and 13 Jbeta primers. Libraries were prepared by immunoSEQ multiplex PCR; TCRdb keeps only in-frame clonotypes and omits some of them. The table has around 140,000 clones, 70% to 80% seen once. The specimen sequenced was PBMCs. The receptors originated from a woman aged 55-70 years in good health and CMV-seronegative.

V and J are TRBV6-6 and TRBJ1-3, with 11 bases that match TRBD1. This CDR3 comprises 16 residues. With 2 bases clipped from V and 2 bases from J, the junction kept 2 bases outside the gene matches. Germline lookup yields CDR1 MNHNY and CDR2 SVGAGI (reference sequence). CDR3 sequence: CASSYGQGAAGNTIYF. The CDR3 nucleotides are TGTGCCAGCAGTTACGGACAGGGGGCGGCTGGAAACACCATATATTTT.

The chain has TRBV21-1 and TRBJ2-7; the table's D call of TRBD2 was not tested on the DNA. TRBV21-1 is labeled a pseudogene. The CDR3 is made up of 19 amino acids. The DNA of the CDR3 is TGTGCCAGCAGCTCGATCATGGGGACGACTAGCGGGGAACCCTACGAGCAGTACTTC. Protein sequence: CASSSIMGTTSGEPYEQYF.

The chain uses TRBV6-1 and TRBJ1-5; TRBD1 agrees at 7 bases. Germline values: CDR1 MNHNS, CDR2 SASEGT. This CDR3 has 14 residues. The V and J ends lost 6 bases and 7 bases, in that order; junction bases with no gene match: 9. CDR3 sequence (DNA): TGTGCCAGCAGCTTCGACAGGGTAAGGCAGCCCCAGCATTTT. It is translated as CASSFDRVRQPQHF.

The chain combines TRBV7-2 with TRBJ2-5, with 8 bases that match TRBD2. The CDR3 is 15 residues long. Germline V lookup: CDR1 SGHTA, CDR2 FQGNSA. V trimming: 8 bases; J trimming: 0 bases; junction bases outside the gene matches: 8. This CDR3 reads CASGSGGANQETQYF. The CDR3 DNA reads TGTGCCAGCGGTTCGGGGGGGGCGAACCAAGAGACCCAGTACTTC.

This clone was counted only a few times. This rearrangement joins TRBV19 to TRBJ2-2; the match to TRBD2 covers 10 bases. The CDR3 loop spans 15 amino acids. CDR1 is LNHDA and CDR2 is SQIVND in the germline V gene (reference sequence). V was pared by 7 bases and J by 4 bases, with 6 bases of the junction left unmatched. CDR3 loop: CASIRLAGSTGELFF. CDR3 in DNA: TGTGCCAGTATTAGACTAGCGGGTAGCACCGGGGAGCTGTTTTTT.

The gene calls are TRBV6-6 and TRBJ2-3; D is uncertain. Trimming pared 0 bases from V and 2 bases from J, leaving 6 bases between. CDR1 and CDR2 (germline): MNHNY, SVGAGI (reference sequence). This CDR3 has 14 residues. CDR3 coding DNA: TGTGCCAGCAGTTACTCTGGGCCCACAGATACGCAGTATTTT. Translating gives CASSYSGPTDTQYF.

This chain connects TRBV4-1 to TRBJ2-5, with 7 nucleotides matching TRBD2. Near its end, the DNA agrees better with TRBJ2-7, so the J call may be wrong. The CDR3 totals 15 residues. Germline V gene lookup returns CDR1 MGHRA and CDR2 YSYEKL. The CDR3 coding sequence is TGCGCCAGCAGCCCGGGGAGGGCGAAATCCTACGAGCAGTACTTC. Encoded protein: CASSPGRAKSYEQYF.

This chain's CDR3 is CASSFGFLAGRRSGANVLTF. CDR3 nucleotide sequence: TGCGCCAGCAGCTTTGGCTTCCTAGCGGGGAGGCGGTCTGGGGCCAACGTCCTGACTTTC. The V call is TRBV5-1, the J call TRBJ2-6; 9 nucleotides line up with TRBD2. Germline CDR1 is SGHRS and CDR2 is YFSETQ. CDR3 length equals 20 residues. Trimming took 2 bases from V and 1 from J; bases not matched to a gene: 13.

V gene TRBV6-5 combines with J gene TRBJ1-3, with unresolved D. This CDR3 is built from 15 residues. CDR1 is MNHEY and CDR2 is SVGAGI in the germline V gene. With 7 bases removed from V and 0 bases from J, the gap between germline ends came to 13 bases. The CDR3 here is CASNPTPGSGNTIYF. DNA of the CDR3: TGTGCCAGCAACCCGACACCCGGCTCTGGAAACACCATATATTTT.

This clone appeared a few times. The J gene is TRBJ2-7, the V gene TRBV10-2; 12 positions agree with TRBD2. This CDR3 spans 14 amino acids. Losses at the gene ends were 8 bases for V and 3 bases for J; bases not matched to a gene: 5. Germline CDR1 is WSHSY and CDR2 is SAAADI. CDR3 DNA sequence: TGCGCCAGCTTGTTGACTAGCGGGAGCTACGAGCAGTACTTC. Protein product: CASLLTSGSYEQYF.

The rearrangement links TRBV5-1 to TRBJ2-3; D call uncertain. CDR1 and CDR2 (germline): SGHRS, YFSETQ. This CDR3 comprises 12 residues. Trimming left V 3 bases short and J 2 bases short, with 4 bases between. The CDR3 DNA sequence: TGCGCCAGCAGCTCCAACACAGATACGCAGTATTTT. It yields the protein CASSSNTDTQYF. Supplemented by reference TRBV5-1 and TRBJ2-3, the full variable domain reads KAGVTQTPRYLIKTRGQQVTLSCSPISGHRSVSWYQQTPGQGLQFLFEYFSETQRNKGNFPGRFSGRQFSNSRSEMNVSTLELGDSALYLCASSSNTDTQYFGPGTRLTVL.

The chain couples TRBV14 to TRBJ2-1, with D perhaps TRBD2 (5 bases). The germline gives CDR1 SGHDN, CDR2 FVKESK. Deletions cut 3 bases from V and 0 bases from J, with 15 bases between. The CDR3 length is 17 residues. CDR3: CASSQGIYGSSYNEQFF. CDR3 DNA: TGTGCCAGCAGCCAGGGCATATATGGGAGCTCCTACAATGAGCAGTTCTTC.

V is TRBV27 and J is TRBJ2-2; a possible D gene is TRBD2 (5 bases). The CDR3 spans 14 residues. V lost 7 bases and J lost 3, with 12 bases in between. Germline CDR1 and CDR2: MNHEY and SMNVEV (reference sequence). The CDR3 DNA follows: TGTGCCAGCACCATGAGGCGGGACACCGGGGAGCTGTTTTTT. Its protein product is CASTMRRDTGELFF.

The table lists this clone with a count of one. The chain combines TRBV7-6 with TRBJ1-6; 7 bases fit TRBD1. The CDR3 totals 14 residues. After removal of 2 bases from V and 7 bases from J, the junction contained 2 bases not matched to a gene. Germline CDR1 is SGHVS and CDR2 is FNYEAQ. CDR3 coding DNA: TGTGCCAGCAGCTTAAGGGACAGCAATTCACCCCTCCACTTT. This codes for CASSLRDSNSPLHF.

The chain uses TRBV7-9 and TRBJ1-4; TRBD1 aligns across 7 bases. Trimming took 6 bases from V and 6 from J; bases not matched to a gene: 16. The germline gives CDR1 SEHNR, CDR2 FQNEAQ (reference sequence). This CDR3 contains 17 residues. The CDR3 DNA reads TGTGCCAGCAGGGCGAGACAGGGCACCGCTGGGGATGAAAAACTGTTTTTT. Protein product: CASRARQGTAGDEKLFF. Supplemented by reference TRBV7-9 and TRBJ1-4, the full variable domain reads DTGVSQNPRHKITKRGQNVTFRCDPISEHNRLYWYRQTLGQGPEFLTYFQNEAQLEKSRLLSDRFSAERPKGSFSTLEIQRTEQGDSAMYLCASRARQGTAGDEKLFFGSGTQLSVL.

This chain uses TRBV4-1 with TRBJ1-1; D perhaps matches TRBD1 (5 bases). V lost 4 bases and J 3 bases, leaving 15 bases between the germline ends. The CDR3 consists of 15 residues. The germline V gene has CDR1 MGHRA and CDR2 YSYEKL. The CDR3 here is CASSPPQGLHTEAFF. CDR3 nucleotides: TGCGCCAGCAGCCCACCTCAGGGTTTGCACACTGAAGCTTTCTTT.

The rearrangement uses TRBV18 and TRBJ1-5; D might be TRBD1 (6 bases). This CDR3 region has 15 residues. V lost 4 bases and J 2 bases, leaving 12 bases between the germline ends. Per the germline V gene, CDR1 is KGHSH and CDR2 is LQKENI. The CDR3 protein is CASSLSRGGNQPQHF. For the CDR3, the DNA is TGTGCCAGCTCACTTTCCAGGGGTGGCAATCAGCCCCAGCATTTT.

The chain employs TRBV13 and TRBJ1-4; TRBD1 is a possible D gene (6 bases). The CDR3 runs 16 residues. Trimming stripped 3 bases from V and 3 bases from J, with 14 bases between. CDR1 is PRHDT, CDR2 FYEKMQ, per germline (reference sequence). CDR3 DNA: TGTGCCAGCAGCTTGCTAGCGGGGGCTGCTAATGAAAAACTGTTTTTT. The encoded protein is CASSLLAGAANEKLFF.

CDR3 coding DNA: TGTGCCAGCTCAAACACACCGGGAGCAACTAATGAAAAACTGTTTTTT. Encoded protein: CASSNTPGATNEKLFF. The chain couples TRBV18 to TRBJ1-4; D unresolved. V was cut by 5 bases and J by 0 bases, with 13 bases left in between. The CDR3 consists of 16 residues. Germline V gene data show CDR1 as KGHSH and CDR2 as LQKENI. The entire variable domain, with the rest obtained from reference TRBV18 and TRBJ1-4, is as follows: NAGVMQNPRHLVRRRGQEARLRCSPMKGHSHVYWYRQLPEEGLKFMVYLQKENIIDESGMPKERFSAEFPKEGPSILRIQQVVRGDSAAYFCASSNTPGATNEKLFFGSGTQLSVL.

This clone occurred a few times. V gene TRBV4-1 combines with J gene TRBJ2-3; D not resolved. This CDR3 has 13 amino acids. Germline CDR1 reads MGHRA; CDR2 reads YSYEKL. Trimming removed 3 bases at V and 4 bases at J, with 8 bases between. The CDR3 here is CASSHSSADTQYF. The CDR3 region has the DNA TGCGCCAGCAGCCACTCGTCGGCAGATACGCAGTATTTT.

This CDR3 reads CASMLRGQGELFF. The CDR3 DNA follows: TGTGCCAGCATGCTCAGGGGGCAAGGGGAGCTGTTTTTT. This sequence joins TRBV6-6 and TRBJ2-2; 8 bases fit TRBD1. Per germline, CDR1 MNHNY and CDR2 SVGAGI (reference sequence). Losses at the gene ends were 7 bases for V and 8 bases for J; bases not matched to a gene: 6. The CDR3 contains 13 residues.

The rearrangement joins TRBV5-6 to TRBJ2-1, with D maybe TRBD2 (7 bases). Germline values: CDR1 SGHDT, CDR2 YYEEEE. This CDR3 has 14 residues. Trimming cost V 1 base and J 9 bases, with 14 bases left between them. The CDR3 region is CASSLRTRGGEQFF. In nucleotides, the CDR3 is TGTGCCAGCAGCTTGCGGACTAGGGGGGGTGAGCAGTTCTTC.

The V call is TRBV6-6, the J call TRBJ2-3; TRBD2 aligns across 12 bases. With 6 bases clipped from V and 2 bases from J, the junction kept 6 bases outside the gene matches. The CDR3 is made up of 16 amino acids. The germline V gene encodes CDR1 MNHNY and CDR2 SVGAGI (reference sequence). CDR3 bases: TGTGCCAGCAGCACCGGACTAGCGGGACCCACAGATACGCAGTATTTT. It specifies CASSTGLAGPTDTQYF.

With respect to this clone: The identical CDR3 is also encoded by other nucleotide sequences in the sample. DNA for the CDR3: TGTGCCAGCAGCCCAAGGACAGGGGGCAACACTGAAGCTTTCTTT. Its protein product is CASSPRTGGNTEAFF. The rearrangement joins TRBV9 to TRBJ1-1, with 11 bases aligning to TRBD1. The CDR3 runs 15 residues. Trimming cost V 4 bases and J 2 bases; bases outside gene matches: 4. The germline V gene encodes CDR1 SGDLS and CDR2 YYNGEE.

The V call is TRBV5-1, the J call TRBJ2-3; tentatively, D is TRBD1 (6 bases). The CDR3 contains 14 residues. Trimming took 6 bases from V and 0 from J, leaving 11 bases between them. The V gene's germline CDR1 is SGHRS and CDR2 YFSETQ. Written as DNA, the CDR3 is TGCGCCAGCAACCCCGGACAGAGCACAGATACGCAGTATTTT. Encoded protein: CASNPGQSTDTQYF. Based on the CDR3 plus reference TRBV5-1 and TRBJ2-3, the full variable domain is KAGVTQTPRYLIKTRGQQVTLSCSPISGHRSVSWYQQTPGQGLQFLFEYFSETQRNKGNFPGRFSGRQFSNSRSEMNVSTLELGDSALYLCASNPGQSTDTQYFGPGTRLTVL.

This clone was found many times. V is TRBV21-1 and J is TRBJ1-5; TRBD1, as called in the table, went unchecked against the DNA. TRBV21-1 corresponds to a pseudogene. This CDR3 spans 15 amino acids. CDR3 sequence: CASLDWGIVNQPQHF. The CDR3 DNA reads as TGTGCCAGCCTCGATTGGGGCATAGTCAATCAGCCCCAGCATTTT.

The chain uses TRBV30 and TRBJ2-7; TRBD1 aligns across 8 bases. The V gene end was trimmed by 1 base and the J gene end by 1 base; junction bases not matched to a gene: 9. This CDR3 is built from 16 residues. Germline V lookup: CDR1 GTSNPN, CDR2 SVGIG (reference sequence). As DNA, the CDR3 is TGTGCCTGGAGTGGGGAGACAGGGGAAGTATCCTACGAGCAGTACTTC. Its protein is CAWSGETGEVSYEQYF.